Listed here are 16 T cell receptor beta chains from one sample, sequenced in a study of Graves' ophthalmopathy and Graves' hyperthyroidism (dated by TCRdb to the late 2010s). The sequencing machine was an Illumina HiSeq 2000. For repertoire sequencing, the TCR beta CDR3 regions were amplified from RNA transcripts. The first round of RT-PCR was done with HTBI primers and the Qiagen OneStep RT-PCR kit, and was followed by a second round of multiplex PCR, then size selection and purification. TCRdb passed the public sequencing reads through fastp at Q25 and MiXCR, retaining productive beta sequences. Each CDR3 protein gets just one entry, which takes the most common genes and DNA from the rows behind it. The sample table shows 620,000 or so distinct CDR3 sequences, and approximately 22% are seen once. Of the sample, more than 5.5% falls within the top ten clones. Sequenced material: peripheral blood. The receptors derive from a woman younger than 30 with stable Graves' hyperthyroidism. Some clones in this sample may be carry-over from other donors' samples. Donor details come from another sample of the same person, matched by shared clones.

This chain joins TRBV15 and TRBJ1-3; D not resolved. Germline CDR1 reads LNHNV; CDR2 reads YYDKDF (reference sequence). The CDR3 loop spans 12 amino acids. V was trimmed by 1 base and J by 4 bases, leaving 2 bases between them. CDR3 residues: CATSRGGNTIYF. The CDR3 nucleotides are TGTGCCACCAGCAGAGGAGGAAACACCATATATTTT.

Many counts were recorded for this clonotype. The chain links TRBV5-1 to TRBJ1-1, with 8 bases matching TRBD1. This CDR3 spans 14 amino acids. Germline assignment: CDR1 SGHRS and CDR2 YFSETQ. The V and J ends lost 5 bases and 5 bases, in that order; junction bases with no gene match: 8. CDR3 protein: CASRRGQGYTEAFF. CDR3 in DNA: TGCGCCAGCAGACGAGGACAGGGATATACTGAAGCTTTCTTT.

In this sample, this clonotype turned up many times. The chain uses TRBV20-1 and TRBJ1-5; maybe TRBD1 (6 bases). Germline-derived CDR1 and CDR2 are DFQATT and SNEGSKA (reference sequence). The CDR3 covers 13 residues. V lost 3 bases to trimming and J lost 4 bases, with 10 bases between them. The CDR3 sequence: CSASNRVNQPQHF. The CDR3 DNA reads TGCAGTGCTAGTAACAGGGTAAATCAGCCCCAGCATTTT.

The sample holds many counts of this clonotype. This chain joins TRBV20-1 and TRBJ2-7; perhaps TRBD1 as D (6 bases). The CDR3 extends over 15 amino acids. V was trimmed by 0 bases and J by 2 bases, leaving 14 bases between them. Germline-derived CDR1 and CDR2 are DFQATT and SNEGSKA (reference sequence). DNA for the CDR3: TGCAGTGCTAGAGATCGGGCAGGGGACCCCTACGAGCAGTACTTC. Translated, it gives CSARDRAGDPYEQYF.

The chain recombines TRBV6-1 with TRBJ1-5; 11 nucleotides align to TRBD1. V shed 9 bases and J 2 bases; nucleotides not matched to a gene: 6. The CDR3 extends over 15 amino acids. Germline lookup yields CDR1 MNHNS and CDR2 SASEGT. The CDR3: CASRDRGLGNQPQHF. Written as DNA, the CDR3 is TGTGCCAGTAGGGACAGGGGGTTAGGCAATCAGCCCCAGCATTTT.

This rearrangement joins TRBV25-1 to TRBJ1-2; 8 bases align to TRBD1. J gave up 6 bases and V 0 bases, and 6 bases lay outside the gene matches. The CDR3 spans 15 residues. The V gene's germline CDR1 is MGHDK and CDR2 SYGVNS. Written as DNA, the CDR3 is TGTGCCAGCAGTGAATATACGACAGGGGATCATGGCTACACCTTC. Amino acids: CASSEYTTGDHGYTF.

This clonotype was counted many times. The chain couples TRBV30 to TRBJ1-1; TRBD1 matches at 7 bases. Trimming took 3 bases from V and 1 from J; bases not matched to a gene: 5. This CDR3 is 14 amino acids long. Germline V lookup: CDR1 GTSNPN, CDR2 SVGIG (reference sequence). CDR3 protein: CAWRTGIGNTEAFF. The CDR3 DNA reads TGTGCCTGGAGGACAGGGATCGGGAACACTGAAGCTTTCTTT.

This clonotype appeared many times. V usage is TRBV12-3 or TRBV12-4 and J usage is TRBJ1-5, with D unclear. The CDR3 totals 16 residues. Deletions cut 5 bases from V and 1 base from J, with 15 bases between. DNA of the CDR3: TGTGCCAGCAGTCCATATCCCGTCGGGAGCAATCAGCCCCAGCATTTT. Translated: CASSPYPVGSNQPQHF.

The chain joins TRBV6-1 to TRBJ1-1; TRBD1 matches 7 bases. The CDR3 is made up of 16 amino acids. With 7 bases clipped from V and 4 bases from J, the junction kept 15 bases outside the gene matches. Germline V gives CDR1 MNHNS, CDR2 SASEGT. CDR3 loop: CASTNPGGGQRTEAFF. Here the CDR3 DNA reads TGTGCCAGCACCAACCCTGGGGGGGGACAGCGCACTGAAGCTTTCTTT.

There are many counts of this clonotype. This chain connects TRBV2 to TRBJ1-1; D is uncertain. Trimming pared 4 bases from V and 5 bases from J, leaving 11 bases between. Germline lookup yields CDR1 SNHLY and CDR2 FYNNEI. The CDR3 runs 13 residues. CDR3 nucleotide sequence: TGTGCCAGCAGTGTTTTGGGGAGGACTGAAGCTTTCTTT. This gives the protein CASSVLGRTEAFF.

This clonotype occurred many times. V is TRBV20-1 and J is TRBJ2-7; D might be TRBD1 (6 bases). This CDR3 is 13 amino acids long. Trimming took off 3 bases at V and 4 bases at J, with 13 bases between the two ends. Germline assignment: CDR1 DFQATT and CDR2 SNEGSKA (reference sequence). CDR3 nucleotides: TGCAGTGCTAGCTTTGACAGGATTTACGAGCAGTACTTC. This sequence encodes CSASFDRIYEQYF.

This clonotype was seen repeatedly, ten times or more. V is TRBV19 and J is TRBJ1-5; weak D call: TRBD1 (5 bases). The germline CDR1 and CDR2 sequences are LNHDA and SQIVND (reference sequence). Trimming left V 3 bases short and J 2 bases short, with 8 bases between. CDR3 length equals 14 residues. CDR3 coding DNA: TGTGCCAGTAGTATTATGACAGGCAATCAGCCCCAGCATTTT. Amino acid sequence: CASSIMTGNQPQHF.

In this sample, this clonotype turned up many times. The J gene is TRBJ1-1, the V gene TRBV5-1; no definite D call. This CDR3 region has 15 residues. Trimming cost V 1 base and J 3 bases, with 13 bases left between them. CDR1 and CDR2 from the germline V gene are SGHRS and YFSETQ. CDR3 nucleotides: TGCGCCAGCAGCTTGTTTGAGGGCGGGGACACTGAAGCTTTCTTT. It codes for CASSLFEGGDTEAFF.

The chain uses TRBV28 and TRBJ1-6, with D uncertain. Germline CDR1 is MDHEN and CDR2 is SYDVKM. The CDR3 is made up of 15 amino acids. Deletions cut 3 bases from V and 2 bases from J, with 8 bases between. The CDR3 nucleotides are TGTGCCAGCAGTTTTGGAGGGACCTATAATTCACCCCTCCACTTT. Its translation: CASSFGGTYNSPLHF.

This clonotype was detected ten times or more. This rearrangement joins TRBV12-3 or TRBV12-4 to TRBJ2-7; TRBD2 matches at 12 bases. This CDR3 spans 16 amino acids. V was clipped by 5 bases and J by 3 bases; unmatched bases: 8. CDR3 protein: CASSPNGLAGLYEQYF. Here the CDR3 DNA reads TGTGCCAGCAGTCCAAACGGACTAGCGGGACTCTACGAGCAGTACTTC.

This clonotype turned up a few times. The chain uses TRBV4-1 and TRBJ2-2; D could derive from TRBD1 or TRBD2 (5 bases each). This CDR3 comprises 15 residues. Germline V gene sequence: CDR1 MGHRA, CDR2 YSYEKL. V was cut by 3 bases and J by 3 bases, with 11 bases left in between. The chain's CDR3 is CASSQGPDYTGELFF. As DNA, the CDR3 is TGCGCCAGCAGCCAGGGACCCGACTACACCGGGGAGCTGTTTTTT.